The 15 T cell receptor beta chains in this list originate from one sample, sequenced in a study of PD-1 and CTLA-4 blockade in melanoma. Method: immunoSEQ multiplex PCR; TCRdb's copy keeps in-frame clones and lacks some. The sample lists some 21,000 clones; approximately 88% were seen once. Sequences were derived from CD8+ T cells from peripheral blood, sampled before anti-PD-1 treatment. These receptors came from a human donor with melanoma.

V usage is TRBV28 and J usage is TRBJ2-2; D not resolved. CDR1 and CDR2 (germline): MDHEN, SYDVKM. V gave up 7 bases and J gave up 2 bases, with 5 bases separating them. The CDR3 extends over 12 amino acids. The CDR3 protein is CASKSNTGELFF. CDR3 coding DNA: TGTGCCAGCAAGTCTAACACCGGGGAGCTGTTTTTT.

This chain joins TRBV2 and TRBJ1-5, with D perhaps matching TRBD1 (6 bases). The V gene lost 11 bases and the J gene lost 7 bases, with 21 bases spanning the gap. The length of the CDR3 is 14 residues. CDR1 and CDR2 (germline): SNHLY, FYNNEI. CDR3 in amino acids: CARTAGAREQPQHF. The CDR3 bases are TGTGCCCGGACGGCAGGGGCAAGAGAACAGCCCCAGCATTTT.

The sample holds a few counts of this clone. Other DNA sequences in this sample translate to the same CDR3. This chain links TRBV9 with TRBJ2-5; 7 nucleotides align to TRBD2. The CDR3 contains 14 residues. V trimming: 0 bases; J trimming: 2 bases; junction bases outside the gene matches: 1. Germline values: CDR1 SGDLS, CDR2 YYNGEE. The CDR3 DNA reads as TGTGCCAGCAGCGTAGAGGGACTACAAGAGACCCAGTACTTC. Translating gives CASSVEGLQETQYF. The entire variable domain, with the rest obtained from reference TRBV9 and TRBJ2-5, is as follows: DSGVTQTPKHLITATGQRVTLRCSPRSGDLSVYWYQQSLDQGLQFLIQYYNGEERAKGNILERFSAQQFPDLHSELNLSSLELGDSALYFCASSVEGLQETQYFGPGTRLLVL.

The chain couples TRBV9 to TRBJ2-7; 9 bases map to TRBD2. The CDR3 runs 15 residues. J gave up 3 bases and V 0 bases, and 4 bases lay outside the gene matches. In germline, CDR1 is SGDLS, CDR2 YYNGEE. As DNA, the CDR3 is TGTGCCAGCAGCGTAGGGATTAGCGGGGGCTACGAGCAGTACTTC. It is translated as CASSVGISGGYEQYF.

The V and J genes are TRBV7-9 and TRBJ2-3, with a tentative D call TRBD2 (5 bases). The CDR3 spans 13 residues. The V end was cut by 7 bases, the J end by 3 bases, with 11 bases between. From germline, CDR1 is SEHNR and CDR2 FQNEAQ (reference sequence). In DNA, the CDR3 is TGTGCCAGCATCGGAAGGGAGACAGATACGCAGTATTTT. This sequence encodes CASIGRETDTQYF.

Concerning this clone: An end of the junction differs from the germline gene, which may be a read error. The genes are TRBV6-5 and TRBJ2-2, with D possibly matching TRBD1 (6 bases). This CDR3 has 16 amino acids. CDR1 is MNHEY, CDR2 SVGAGI, per germline. As DNA, the CDR3 is TGTGCCAGCACTTACTCTGGGGGCGAAGACACCGGGGAGCTGTTTTTT. It encodes CASTYSGGEDTGELFF.

This clone was seen a handful of times. The V call is TRBV14, the J call TRBJ1-1; D uncertain. The CDR3 has 12 amino acids. In germline, CDR1 is SGHDN, CDR2 FVKESK. V lost 1 base and J 8 bases, leaving 8 bases between the germline ends. CDR3 region: CASSQGTTEAFF. CDR3 in DNA: TGTGCCAGCAGCCAAGGAACGACCGAAGCTTTCTTT.

This sequence joins TRBV30 and TRBJ2-1, with D possibly being TRBD2 (5 bases). Germline CDR1 is GTSNPN and CDR2 is SVGIG (reference sequence). The CDR3 has 12 residues. V lost 2 bases and J lost 10, with 12 bases in between. The CDR3 spells CAWSQEGGEQFF. CDR3 sequence (DNA): TGTGCCTGGAGTCAGGAAGGAGGAGAGCAGTTCTTC.

The chain recombines TRBV6-1 with TRBJ1-1; D ambiguous. The V gene's germline CDR1 is MNHNS and CDR2 SASEGT. V was trimmed by 2 bases and J by 3 bases, leaving 7 bases between them. The CDR3 loop spans 13 amino acids. The CDR3 reads CASSESTYTEAFF. Written as DNA, the CDR3 is TGTGCCAGCAGTGAATCAACCTACACTGAAGCTTTCTTT.

The chain links TRBV4-2 to TRBJ1-2; D is uncertain. The germline V and J ends were trimmed by 1 base and 3 bases, with 15 bases remaining between them. This CDR3 region has 16 residues. The germline CDR1 and CDR2 sequences are LGHNA and YNFKEQ. CDR3 DNA sequence: TGTGCCAGCAGCCAAGGTCAGACACTGATCGACTATGGCTACACCTTC. Encoded protein: CASSQGQTLIDYGYTF.

This clone was observed a handful of times. This chain links TRBV10-2 with TRBJ2-3; 7 bases agree with TRBD2. The CDR3 is made up of 13 amino acids. CDR1 WSHSY and CDR2 SAAADI come from the germline V gene. The junction had 2 bases not matched to a gene; V was cut back by 7 bases and J by 1 base. The DNA of the CDR3 is TGCGCCAGCATGAGCGGGGGCACAGATACGCAGTATTTT. Its protein is CASMSGGTDTQYF.

The chain employs TRBV7-2 and TRBJ2-1, with 9 bases matching TRBD2. Germline trimming cut 3 bases from V and 7 bases from J; bases unmatched to any gene: 7. Germline CDR1 is SGHTA and CDR2 is FQGNSA. There are 15 residues in the CDR3. The DNA for the CDR3 is TGTGCCAGCAGCTTGCAAGCGGGGGGCGGTAATGAGCAGTTCTTC. Amino acid sequence: CASSLQAGGGNEQFF.

Of note for this clone: The junction differs from germline at one of its ends, possibly a read error. As DNA, the CDR3 is TGTGCCAGCAGCGATACCGAACCGAATACGGTCTTT. Translation gives CASSDTEPNTVF. The V gene is TRBV6-5, the J gene TRBJ1-1; D remains unclear. CDR1 is MNHEY and CDR2 is SVGAGI in the germline V gene. The CDR3 totals 12 residues.

The chain recombines TRBV11-3 with TRBJ2-7; maybe TRBD1 (6 bases). The CDR3 loop spans 15 amino acids. Trimming cost V 5 bases and J 0 bases, with 14 bases left between them. The germline gives CDR1 SGHNT, CDR2 YENEEA. CDR3 protein: CASSQGQGPSYEQYF. DNA of the CDR3: TGTGCCAGCAGCCAAGGGCAGGGGCCCTCCTACGAGCAGTACTTC. The whole variable domain, remainder taken from reference TRBV11-3 and TRBJ2-7, is EAGVVQSPRYKIIEKKQPVAFWCNPISGHNTLYWYLQNLGQGPELLIRYENEEAVDDSQLPKDRFSAERLKGVDSTLKIQPAELGDSAVYLCASSQGQGPSYEQYFGPGTRLTVT.

As to this clone: The same CDR3 can be traced to other DNA sequences in this sample. The J gene is TRBJ2-1, the V gene TRBV5-8; unclear D gene. Germline assignment: CDR1 SGHTS and CDR2 YDEGEE. The CDR3 totals 12 residues. Trimming shortened V by 0 bases and J by 6 bases, and 4 bases separated the two germline ends. As DNA, the CDR3 is TGTGCCAGCAGCTTGGGAGGCAATGAGCAGTTCTTC. It is translated as CASSLGGNEQFF.